The 14 T cell receptor beta chains below were found in one sample sequenced in a study of response to subunit inactivated influenza vaccine (dated by TCRdb to between 2017 and 2018). Reading the label with the study, this specimen's time point is: 45 days after influenza vaccine administration. Libraries were constructed by RT-PCR. The sample was run on an Illumina HiSeq 2500. TCRdb reanalyzed the raw reads on its own, using fastp at Q25 for trimming and MiXCR for clone calling, and kept in-frame beta chains. One record per CDR3 amino acid sequence lists the most common genes and DNA. The sample includes approximately 500,000 distinct CDR3 sequences, with 10% to 15% observed a single time. Of the sample, around 12% is held by the ten largest clones. The sample consisted of PBMCs from blood, taken 45 days after vaccination. The receptor set was obtained from a man over 45 who received an inactivated influenza vaccine. Donor details come from another sample of the same person, matched by shared clones.

This chain connects TRBV6-1 to TRBJ1-4; TRBD1 aligns across 10 bases. J lost 6 bases, V lost 5 bases, and 3 bases had no gene match. This CDR3 spans 14 amino acids. Germline V lookup: CDR1 MNHNS, CDR2 SASEGT. The CDR3 protein is CASSRGTGDEKLFF. The CDR3 DNA reads as TGTGCCAGCAGTAGGGGGACAGGGGATGAAAAACTGTTTTTT.

This chain joins TRBV5-1 and TRBJ2-1; TRBD2 agrees at 13 bases. Germline-derived CDR1 and CDR2 are SGHRS and YFSETQ. V shed 0 bases and J 4 bases; nucleotides not matched to a gene: 7. This CDR3 has 18 amino acids. The CDR3 bases are TGCGCCAGCAGCTTGGCCTTACTAGCGGGAGGGGTATACAATGAGCAGTTCTTC. This translates into CASSLALLAGGVYNEQFF.

This clonotype has more than one count but fewer than ten. The chain uses TRBV28 and TRBJ2-5, with 14 bases lining up with TRBD2. The CDR3 contains 16 residues. Unmatched junction bases numbered 6, after V lost 5 bases and J lost 4 bases. Germline CDR1 and CDR2: MDHEN and SYDVKM. The CDR3 DNA is TGTGCCAGCAGTCAGACTAGCGGGGGGGCGGGAGAGACCCAGTACTTC. This encodes CASSQTSGGAGETQYF.

V usage is TRBV12-3 or TRBV12-4 and J usage is TRBJ2-1; 10 bases line up with TRBD2. The CDR3 has 15 amino acids. Losses at the gene ends were 7 bases for V and 5 bases for J; bases not matched to a gene: 8. In DNA form, the CDR3 reads TGTGCCAGCACCAATAGCGGGAGGCAAAACAATGAGCAGTTCTTC. Translated: CASTNSGRQNNEQFF.

This clonotype showed up just a few times. V and J are TRBV12-3 or TRBV12-4 and TRBJ1-6, with D perhaps TRBD1 (6 bases). The V end lost 6 bases, the J end lost 7 bases, and 16 bases lay between the germline ends. There are 15 residues in the CDR3. The CDR3 loop is CASRLQGSRNSPLHF. DNA of the CDR3: TGTGCCAGCAGATTACAGGGTTCGCGGAATTCACCCCTCCACTTT.

This clonotype has ten or more counts. CDR3 residues: CASANQGIYGYTF. The CDR3 nucleotides read TGTGCCAGCGCTAACCAGGGGATCTATGGCTACACCTTC. The V and J genes are TRBV12-3 or TRBV12-4 and TRBJ1-2; D is perhaps TRBD1 (6 bases). The V gene lost 8 bases and the J gene lost 4 bases, with 14 bases spanning the gap. The CDR3 runs 13 residues.

The chain carries TRBV4-1 and TRBJ2-7, with TRBD2 matching 9 bases. With 0 bases clipped from V and 6 bases from J, the junction kept 9 bases outside the gene matches. CDR1 and CDR2 (germline): MGHRA, YSYEKL. The CDR3 sequence is 16 residues long. Written as DNA, the CDR3 is TGCGCCAGCAGCCAAGATATAATAGCGGGAGACCCCGAGCAGTACTTC. It encodes CASSQDIIAGDPEQYF.

The J gene is TRBJ2-1, the V gene TRBV7-2, with no clear D. The CDR3 extends over 13 amino acids. Germline V CDR1 and CDR2: SGHTA, FQGNSA. Deletions cut 3 bases from V and 3 bases from J, with 6 bases between. The CDR3 sequence is CASSFSDYNEQFF. CDR3 DNA sequence: TGTGCCAGCAGCTTTAGTGACTACAATGAGCAGTTCTTC.

The chain joins TRBV21-1 to TRBJ2-7; the table's D call of TRBD1 was not tested on the DNA. TRBV21-1 constitutes a pseudogene. The CDR3 consists of 15 residues. CDR3 region: CASVNRGDLLNEQYF. As DNA, the CDR3 is TGTGCCAGCGTGAACAGGGGGGACCTTCTCAACGAGCAGTACTTC.

The genes are TRBV7-9 and TRBJ1-4; no clear D gene. This CDR3 is built from 14 residues. V lost 5 bases and J lost 4, with 11 bases in between. From germline, CDR1 is SEHNR and CDR2 FQNEAQ (reference sequence). CDR3 amino acids: CASSGTAVNEKLFF. CDR3 coding DNA: TGTGCCAGCAGCGGAACAGCGGTTAATGAAAAACTGTTTTTT.

The V call is TRBV4-1, the J call TRBJ1-4; D is uncertain. The CDR3 has 13 amino acids. CDR1 and CDR2 (germline): MGHRA, YSYEKL. V was pared by 3 bases and J by 7 bases, with 9 bases between. The CDR3 here is CASSQALSEKLFF. The CDR3 DNA follows: TGCGCCAGCAGCCAGGCCCTAAGTGAAAAACTGTTTTTT.

This clonotype occurred many times. V is TRBV7-9 and J is TRBJ2-1, with no clear D. The ends were cut back, 2 bases at V and 8 bases at J, with 4 bases in the middle. This CDR3 comprises 11 residues. The germline V gene encodes CDR1 SEHNR and CDR2 FQNEAQ (reference sequence). The CDR3 sequence: CASSLMDEQFF. The CDR3 nucleotides read TGTGCCAGCAGCTTAATGGATGAGCAGTTCTTC.

This clonotype was found a few times. The genes are TRBV15 and TRBJ1-1; D not certain. This CDR3 is 14 amino acids long. Germline V gene sequence: CDR1 LNHNV, CDR2 YYDKDF (reference sequence). The V end lost 4 bases, the J end lost 1 base, and 10 bases lay between the germline ends. CDR3 bases: TGTGCCACCAGCATAGGGCACACGAACACTGAAGCTTTCTTT. It is translated as CATSIGHTNTEAFF.

The rearrangement links TRBV3-1 to TRBJ2-3, with TRBD2 matching 14 bases. From germline, CDR1 is LGHDT and CDR2 YNNKEL (reference sequence). The CDR3 is 15 residues long. With 4 bases clipped from V and 7 bases from J, the junction kept 4 bases outside the gene matches. The CDR3 here is CASSRGTSGSYTQYF. CDR3 DNA: TGTGCCAGCAGCCGTGGGACTAGCGGGAGTTATACGCAGTATTTT.